This TCR beta chain was profiled in a study of CD8 T cells in Susac syndrome (dated by TCRdb to about 2019). The study in broad terms: Repertoire sequencing was used to test whether CD8+ T cell activation and differentiation in Susac syndrome was antigen driven. CD8+ T cell repertoire clonality was compared between fewer than 13 healthy donors, around 14 Susac syndrome patients and some 15 multiple sclerosis patients.

High-throughput TCR beta sequencing profiled peripheral blood CD8+ and CD4+ T cells from healthy donors, Susac syndrome patients and multiple sclerosis patients. The multiple sclerosis controls were treatment-naive patients who had stable or active relapsing-remitting disease and met the revised McDonald criteria. Bulk CD8+ and CD4+ T cells were purified by magnetic negative isolation, while CD8+ TEMRA cells were enriched using FACS. Blood was collected in EDTA tubes and processed within 24 hours, with PBMCs isolated through density gradient centrifugation. PBMCs intended for TCR sequencing were cryopreserved in liquid nitrogen and thawed later in a water bath at 37 degrees C. The sorted or isolated CD4+, CD8+ and CD8+ TEMRA cells reached a purity of at least 90%. The trim is 4 bases for V and 3 bases for J, with a gap of 18 bases between the germline ends. Including the terminal cysteine and phenylalanine, the CDR3 comprises 16 residues. Of the read, only the CDR3 DNA is kept; its 48 bases are in frame from base 1. CDR1 and CDR2 are read off the germline V gene (reference sequence) as SEHNR and FQNEAQ.

RNA was extracted with the RNeasy kit and 0.5 to 1 ug was reverse transcribed using random hexamers. TCR beta CDR3 regions were amplified with the immunoSEQ multiplex PCR assay covering 54 Vbeta and 13 Jbeta segments. PCR amplification bias was corrected using a synthetic template baseline for primer optimization and computational correction. Processing in the source paper ran as follows. Only productive sequences were kept, with reads annotated to V, D and J genes according to IMGT and analyzed in immunoSEQ Analyzer. Clonality was calculated as one minus the Shannon entropy normalized by log2 of the number of productive unique sequences. For each patient and control, public and private clones were evaluated among the 100 most prevalent clones. A clone was defined as Susac-specific if it was absent from the healthy and MS cohorts, from 1052 published viral clones and from other ImmuneACCESS disease sequences. TCRdb reprocessing: public reads trimmed at Q25 with fastp, clones called with MiXCR, in-frame beta chains kept. A single entry per CDR3 protein holds the most common genes and DNA from its merged rows. The V and J calls reflect TCRdb's pipeline rather than the authors' work. In all, the sample holds a few hundred thousand distinct CDR3 sequences, and 85% of those were seen once. The ten largest make up 0.2% to 0.25% of the sample.

Comment on this clonotype: Its target antigen remains unknown. No base-level quality is on record; no much larger clone is a single base apart.

The investigation overall reported the following: The TCR sequencing and HLA analysis was acknowledged to have included a relatively small number of individuals.

Sequenced input: CD8+ T cells from PBMCs. This TCR came from a human donor with multiple sclerosis. The chain links TRBV7-9 with TRBJ2-5; the D segment could be TRBD2, given 5 matching bases. The CDR3 sequence is CASSSMGFTGEETQYF. The DNA is as follows: TGTGCCAGCAGCTCGATGGGTTTCACCGGGGAAGAGACCCAGTACTTC.